What follows are 29 T cell receptor beta chains derived from one specimen sequenced in a study of blood T cell repertoires in COVID-19. The data were produced by immunoSEQ multiplex PCR, yet TCRdb's version contains in-frame clones alone and is incomplete. The table lists roughly 68,000 clones, around 88% of them singletons. Input material: peripheral blood. These receptors all come from a woman in her seventies with acute or convalescent COVID-19.

CDR3 protein: CASSYSDGVEPQHF. CDR3 sequence (DNA): TGTGCCAGCAGTTACTCCGACGGAGTAGAGCCCCAGCATTTT. The chain links TRBV6-2 or TRBV6-3 to TRBJ1-5; D is undetermined. Germline values: CDR1 MNHEY, CDR2 SVGEGT. Trimming pared 0 bases from V and 8 bases from J, leaving 11 bases between. The CDR3 extends over 14 amino acids.

This chain connects TRBV9 to TRBJ1-6, with D uncertain. In germline, CDR1 is SGDLS, CDR2 YYNGEE. V shed 3 bases and J shed 7 bases, with 11 bases lying between them. The CDR3 covers 14 residues. The CDR3 reads CASSGGLGNSPLHF. The CDR3 nucleotides are TGTGCCAGCAGCGGCGGACTGGGGAATTCACCCCTCCACTTT. Full variable domain (remainder filled in from reference TRBV9 and TRBJ1-6): DSGVTQTPKHLITATGQRVTLRCSPRSGDLSVYWYQQSLDQGLQFLIQYYNGEERAKGNILERFSAQQFPDLHSELNLSSLELGDSALYFCASSGGLGNSPLHFGNGTRLTVT.

The chain is built from TRBV5-1 and TRBJ1-2; D ambiguous. The CDR3 spans 13 residues. The germline V gene encodes CDR1 SGHRS and CDR2 YFSETQ. V shed 0 bases and J shed 8 bases, with 11 bases lying between them. The CDR3 coding sequence is TGCGCCAGCAGCTTGGAGAGGTCTGGGGGCTACACCTTC. This codes for CASSLERSGGYTF.

The genes are TRBV10-1 and TRBJ2-5; 7 bases agree with TRBD2. This CDR3 has 13 residues. Germline V lookup: CDR1 WNHNN, CDR2 SYGVQD (reference sequence). The CDR3 loop reads CAHGRETQETQYF. The CDR3 DNA reads TGCGCTCACGGGCGGGAGACGCAAGAGACCCAGTACTTC.

The chain employs TRBV4-1 and TRBJ2-7; TRBD2 aligns across 8 bases. The CDR3 runs to 16 residues. Germline V gene lookup returns CDR1 MGHRA and CDR2 YSYEKL. J lost 1 base, V lost 0 bases, and 5 bases had no gene match. The CDR3 DNA reads TGCGCCAGCAGCCAAGAAGGGGGACTAGGTTCCTACGAGCAGTACTTC. Encoded protein: CASSQEGGLGSYEQYF.

The chain has TRBV6-5 and TRBJ1-2; D might be TRBD1 (6 bases). V lost 6 bases, J lost 4 bases, and 15 bases lay in between. Germline V gene sequence: CDR1 MNHEY, CDR2 SVGAGI. The CDR3 spans 14 residues. The CDR3 loop is CASRPRQASYGYTF. In DNA form, the CDR3 reads TGTGCCAGCAGGCCGAGACAGGCGTCCTATGGCTACACCTTC.

V and J are TRBV7-2 and TRBJ2-1, with 8 bases identical to TRBD2. CDR1 SGHTA and CDR2 FQGNSA come from the germline V gene. This CDR3 contains 16 residues. The junction had 10 bases not matched to a gene; V was cut back by 5 bases and J by 4 bases. CDR3 region: CASSPLTGGPYNEQFF. The CDR3 coding sequence is TGTGCCAGCAGCCCCCTGACGGGAGGGCCTTACAATGAGCAGTTCTTC.

The chain couples TRBV28 to TRBJ1-2; TRBD1 is a possible D gene (6 bases). The V end lost 6 bases, the J end lost 4 bases, and 12 bases lay between the germline ends. From germline, CDR1 is MDHEN and CDR2 SYDVKM. The CDR3 is made up of 13 amino acids. CDR3 nucleotides: TGTGCCAGCAGATCAGGGGTTCCCTATGGCTACACCTTC. Protein product: CASRSGVPYGYTF.

This chain links TRBV29-1 with TRBJ1-2; D is undetermined. This CDR3 comprises 14 residues. V lost 4 bases, J lost 4 bases, and 16 bases lay in between. The germline CDR1 and CDR2 sequences are SQVTM and ANQGSEA. CDR3 loop: CSVVRRAGSYGYTF. In DNA, the CDR3 is TGCAGCGTTGTCCGAAGGGCGGGAAGCTATGGCTACACCTTC. Variable domain in full (rest from reference TRBV29-1 and TRBJ1-2): SAVISQKPSRDICQRGTSLTIQCQVDSQVTMMFWYRQQPGQSLTLIATANQGSEATYESGFVIDKFPISRPNLTFSTLTVSNMSPEDSSIYLCSVVRRAGSYGYTFGSGTRLTVV.

The CDR3 DNA is TGTGCCAGCAGTTCCCCCGGGCGGGGACCCTACGAGCAGTACTTC. Its translation is CASSSPGRGPYEQYF. V and J are TRBV27 and TRBJ2-7, with a tentative D call TRBD2 (6 bases). V lost 4 bases and J 2 bases, leaving 15 bases between the germline ends. Germline-derived CDR1 and CDR2 are MNHEY and SMNVEV (reference sequence). The CDR3 is 15 residues long.

The chain has TRBV6-5 and TRBJ1-2; perhaps TRBD1 as D (5 bases). This CDR3 is built from 14 residues. V lost 6 bases, J lost 2 bases, and 13 bases lay in between. Germline V gives CDR1 MNHEY, CDR2 SVGAGI. CDR3 in amino acids: CASRGGRTNYGYTF. CDR3 in DNA: TGTGCCAGCAGGGGGGGACGGACGAACTATGGCTACACCTTC.

The chain employs TRBV7-8 and TRBJ1-5; D possibly corresponds to TRBD1 (6 bases). Germline V gene data show CDR1 as SGHVS and CDR2 as FQNEAQ. The CDR3 runs 17 residues. With 4 bases removed from V and 0 bases from J, the gap between germline ends came to 16 bases. The CDR3 bases are TGTGCCAGCAGCTCCCGGGAGGACAGCTATAGCAATCAGCCCCAGCATTTT. Its translation is CASSSREDSYSNQPQHF. The variable domain in full, with the rest retrieved from reference TRBV7-8 and TRBJ1-5, is GAGVSQSPRYKVAKRGQDVALRCDPISGHVSLFWYQQALGQGPEFLTYFQNEAQLDKSGLPSDRFFAERPEGSVSTLKIQRTQQEDSAVYLCASSSREDSYSNQPQHFGDGTRLSIL.

The rearrangement uses TRBV11-3 and TRBJ2-5, with TRBD2 as a possible D gene (5 bases). V shed 3 bases and J shed 4 bases, with 15 bases lying between them. Germline V gene sequence: CDR1 SGHNT, CDR2 YENEEA. The CDR3 consists of 15 residues. The CDR3 region is CASSFGRRVSETQYF. The CDR3 DNA follows: TGTGCCAGCAGCTTTGGGCGGCGGGTGTCAGAGACCCAGTACTTC.

The genes are TRBV28 and TRBJ2-1; 10 nucleotides align to TRBD2. Trimming at V came to 5 bases and at J to 3 bases, leaving 10 bases not matched to a gene. CDR3 length equals 17 residues. Germline values: CDR1 MDHEN, CDR2 SYDVKM. The CDR3 DNA sequence: TGTGCCAGCAGTCCAGGACTAGCGGACCTTTTCTACAATGAGCAGTTCTTC. Encoded protein: CASSPGLADLFYNEQFF.

This rearrangement joins TRBV28 to TRBJ1-2, with a possible D match to TRBD1 (5 bases). The CDR3 has 15 residues. V dropped 5 bases and J dropped 6 bases, with 19 bases sitting between them. Germline loops: CDR1 MDHEN, CDR2 SYDVKM. The CDR3 sequence: CASSIPGQAGDGYTF. The CDR3 DNA is TGTGCCAGCAGTATACCAGGGCAGGCCGGTGATGGCTACACCTTC.

The sample holds one count of this clone. The chain is built from TRBV15 and TRBJ2-7; TRBD2 matches 11 bases. This CDR3 is built from 15 residues. Germline CDR1 reads LNHNV; CDR2 reads YYDKDF (reference sequence). Unmatched junction bases numbered 8, after V lost 6 bases and J lost 4 bases. The CDR3 spells CATSYSGRALYEQYF. DNA for the CDR3: TGTGCCACCAGTTATAGCGGGAGGGCCTTGTACGAGCAGTACTTC.

The chain employs TRBV12-3 or TRBV12-4 and TRBJ1-2; D is possibly TRBD1 (6 bases). The CDR3 totals 12 residues. Deletions cut 6 bases from V and 4 bases from J, with 9 bases between. The CDR3 spells CASRRGGYGYTF. The CDR3 DNA reads TGTGCCAGCAGGAGAGGGGGCTATGGCTACACCTTC.

The V call is TRBV19, the J call TRBJ1-4; D may be TRBD1 (5 bases). The CDR3 has 13 residues. V shed 9 bases and J shed 4 bases, with 12 bases lying between them. Germline V gene lookup returns CDR1 LNHDA and CDR2 SQIVND (reference sequence). CDR3: CASAGRSNEKLFF. DNA for the CDR3: TGTGCCAGCGCGGGACGGAGTAATGAAAAACTGTTTTTT.

V usage is TRBV6-5 and J usage is TRBJ2-7, with D tentatively TRBD1 (6 bases). The V end lost 4 bases, the J end lost 0 bases, and 16 bases lay between the germline ends. Germline values: CDR1 MNHEY, CDR2 SVGAGI. This CDR3 is 16 amino acids long. The CDR3 nucleotides are TGTGCCAGCAGTTCGCTATTAGGGGGACCCTCCTACGAGCAGTACTTC. Protein: CASSSLLGGPSYEQYF.

The chain joins TRBV29-1 to TRBJ2-2, with D possibly matching TRBD2 (6 bases). The CDR3 runs to 17 residues. V was trimmed by 0 bases and J by 2 bases, leaving 16 bases between them. CDR1 is SQVTM, CDR2 ANQGSEA, per germline. The CDR3 region has the DNA TGCAGCGTTGAAGATCCTACGTACGGGGGAAACACCGGGGAGCTGTTTTTT. It encodes CSVEDPTYGGNTGELFF.

The gene calls are TRBV18 and TRBJ2-1, with TRBD1 matching 10 bases. CDR1 is KGHSH and CDR2 is LQKENI in the germline V gene. With 5 bases clipped from V and 9 bases from J, the junction kept 10 bases outside the gene matches. This CDR3 is built from 15 residues. In DNA form, the CDR3 reads TGTGCCAGCTCAGATATCCCGGGACAGGGGAGTGAGCAGTTCTTC. It codes for CASSDIPGQGSEQFF.

The V call is TRBV29-1, the J call TRBJ1-2; D is possibly TRBD1 (5 bases). Germline CDR1 reads SQVTM; CDR2 reads ANQGSEA. This CDR3 has 12 amino acids. V lost 4 bases to trimming and J lost 6 bases, with 12 bases between them. The CDR3 region is CSVVRQGHGYTF. CDR3 coding DNA: TGCAGCGTTGTAAGGCAGGGCCATGGCTACACCTTC. Full variable domain (remainder filled in from reference TRBV29-1 and TRBJ1-2): SAVISQKPSRDICQRGTSLTIQCQVDSQVTMMFWYRQQPGQSLTLIATANQGSEATYESGFVIDKFPISRPNLTFSTLTVSNMSPEDSSIYLCSVVRQGHGYTFGSGTRLTVV.

The chain has TRBV18 and TRBJ1-1; D perhaps matches TRBD1 (5 bases). Germline assignment: CDR1 KGHSH and CDR2 LQKENI. The V end was cut by 4 bases, the J end by 5 bases, with 14 bases between. This CDR3 contains 14 residues. In nucleotides, the CDR3 is TGTGCCAGCTCACTCCACCGGGCAGGGACTGAAGCTTTCTTT. Protein: CASSLHRAGTEAFF.

The chain employs TRBV5-1 and TRBJ1-3; D gene uncertain. Germline CDR1 is SGHRS and CDR2 is YFSETQ. Trimming pared 0 bases from V and 4 bases from J, leaving 11 bases between. This CDR3 spans 15 amino acids. CDR3 sequence reads: CASSLGAPTGNTIYF. CDR3 nucleotide sequence: TGCGCCAGCAGCTTGGGGGCCCCGACGGGAAACACCATATATTTT. The variable domain in full, completed from reference TRBV5-1 and TRBJ1-3, reads KAGVTQTPRYLIKTRGQQVTLSCSPISGHRSVSWYQQTPGQGLQFLFEYFSETQRNKGNFPGRFSGRQFSNSRSEMNVSTLELGDSALYLCASSLGAPTGNTIYFGEGSWLTVV.

This chain uses TRBV10-3 with TRBJ1-6; the match to TRBD1 covers 9 bases. The CDR3 has 16 residues. V lost 5 bases, J lost 5 bases, and 7 bases stayed unmatched. The V gene's germline CDR1 is ENHRY and CDR2 SYGVKD. CDR3 nucleotides: TGTGCCATCAGTTCAGGGGACAGGGTTGATAATTCACCCCTCCACTTT. Its translation: CAISSGDRVDNSPLHF.

This clone occurred a few times. This chain links TRBV28 with TRBJ1-6; tentative D call: TRBD1 (6 bases). Looked up from germline, CDR1 is MDHEN and CDR2 is SYDVKM. V lost 2 bases and J lost 5, with 13 bases in between. There are 16 residues in the CDR3. The CDR3 region is CASSLQGLGDNSPLHF. For the CDR3, the DNA is TGTGCCAGCAGTTTACAGGGGCTTGGGGATAATTCACCCCTCCACTTT. The variable domain in full, with the rest retrieved from reference TRBV28 and TRBJ1-6, is DVKVTQSSRYLVKRTGEKVFLECVQDMDHENMFWYRQDPGLGLRLIYFSYDVKMKEKGDIPEGYSVSREKKERFSLILESASTNQTSMYLCASSLQGLGDNSPLHFGNGTRLTVT.

This chain links TRBV18 with TRBJ1-2; 9 bases fit TRBD1. From germline, CDR1 is KGHSH and CDR2 LQKENI. Trimming cost V 2 bases and J 8 bases; bases outside gene matches: 12. CDR3 size: 16 residues. CDR3 sequence (DNA): TGTGCCAGCTCACCATCGGGACAGGGCCTAGGGGGAGGCTACACCTTC. Encoded protein: CASSPSGQGLGGGYTF.

This chain joins TRBV20-1 and TRBJ2-5; 10 bases map to TRBD2. The germline CDR1 and CDR2 sequences are DFQATT and SNEGSKA (reference sequence). The CDR3 is 15 amino acids. The V segment lost 3 bases and the J segment 2 bases; nucleotides outside the gene matches: 6. The CDR3 coding sequence is TGCAGTGCTAGTATGGGACTAGCGAAGCAAGAGACCCAGTACTTC. Its translation is CSASMGLAKQETQYF.

The chain is built from TRBV30 and TRBJ1-1, with D uncertain. V was pared by 1 base and J by 5 bases, with 11 bases between. Germline V gene data show CDR1 as GTSNPN and CDR2 as SVGIG (reference sequence). The CDR3 loop spans 13 amino acids. The CDR3 spells CAWSGSSGTEAFF. The CDR3 nucleotides read TGTGCCTGGAGTGGCTCATCGGGGACTGAAGCTTTCTTT.